This T cell receptor (beta chain) was identified during a study of CD8 T cells in ankylosing spondylitis. CDR1 and CDR2 (germline): SQVTM, ANQGSEA. CDR3 length: 12 amino acids. Trimming pared 4 bases from V and 0 bases from J, leaving 3 bases between. Making the TCR beta libraries involved quantitative 5'-RACE with molecular barcodes. TCRdb itself ran the 5' RACE reads through MiXCR, one entry per CDR3 protein. The sample lists roughly 30,000 distinct CDR3 sequences; 11% to 15% were seen once. The specimen sequenced was blood. This sequence originates from a male donor with ankylosing spondylitis or in good health (not recorded which). V gene TRBV29-1 combines with J gene TRBJ2-2, with D unclear. CDR3 nucleotide sequence: TGCAGCGTTGGGCCGAACACCGGGGAGCTGTTTTTT. As protein: CSVGPNTGELFF.